This T cell receptor beta chain is drawn from a study of molecular identifiers for immune sequencing clone quantification. Study information: In replicates, the authors split RNA from around 18,000 or 91,000 naive CD8 cells five ways and sequenced four. Study-level points and caveats: In naive cells, clones above 20 RNA copies held under 1% of molecules, whereas in effector cells they held over 99%.

Germline CDR1 KGHDR, CDR2 SFDVKD. This CDR3 is built from 14 residues. Trimming cost V 4 bases and J 2 bases, with 8 bases left between them. In preparing bulk TCR libraries, previously described methods and listed TCR primers were used. Each CDR3 protein is one row after TCRdb ran MiXCR on the PCR reads. The table includes a few hundred thousand distinct CDR3 sequences, around a fifth detected once. Of note for this clonotype: Its antigen remains unidentified.

A CD8+CD4-CCR7+CD45RA+ phenotype served as the sorting definition for naive CD8 T cells. What was sequenced was naive CD8+ T cells from blood, with Jurkat cell RNA spiked in. The subset was: FACS-sorted CD8+CD4-CCR7+CD45RA+ naive T cells. The rearrangement uses TRBV24-1 and TRBJ2-1; no definite D call. The sequence derives from a human donor in good health. Some libraries in this study had Jurkat cell RNA spiked in. The CDR3 region has the DNA TGTGCCACCAGTGACCCGTCGACCTACAATGAGCAGTTCTTC. This translates into CATSDPSTYNEQFF.